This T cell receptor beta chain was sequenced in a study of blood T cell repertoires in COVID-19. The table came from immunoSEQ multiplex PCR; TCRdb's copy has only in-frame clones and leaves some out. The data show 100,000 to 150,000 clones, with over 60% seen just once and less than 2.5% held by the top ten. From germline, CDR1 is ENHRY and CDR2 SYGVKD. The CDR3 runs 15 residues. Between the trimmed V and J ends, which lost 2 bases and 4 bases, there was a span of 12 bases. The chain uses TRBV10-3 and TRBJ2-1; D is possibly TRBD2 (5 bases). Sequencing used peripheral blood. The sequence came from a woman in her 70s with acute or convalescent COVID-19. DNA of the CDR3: TGTGCCATCAGTGAGGGAAATAGCGCATACAATGAGCAGTTCTTC. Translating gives CAISEGNSAYNEQFF.